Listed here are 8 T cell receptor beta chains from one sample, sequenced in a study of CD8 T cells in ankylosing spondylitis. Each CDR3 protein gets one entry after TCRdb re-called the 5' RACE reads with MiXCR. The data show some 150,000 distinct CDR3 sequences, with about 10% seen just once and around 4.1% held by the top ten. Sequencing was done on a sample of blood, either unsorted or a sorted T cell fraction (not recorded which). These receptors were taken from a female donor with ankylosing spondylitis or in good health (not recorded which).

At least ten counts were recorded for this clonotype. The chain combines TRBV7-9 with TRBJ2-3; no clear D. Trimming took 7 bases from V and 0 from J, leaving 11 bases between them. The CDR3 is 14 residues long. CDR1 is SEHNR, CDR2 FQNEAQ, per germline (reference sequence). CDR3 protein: CASTARESTDTQYF. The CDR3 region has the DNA TGTGCCAGCACCGCCCGCGAAAGCACAGATACGCAGTATTTT.

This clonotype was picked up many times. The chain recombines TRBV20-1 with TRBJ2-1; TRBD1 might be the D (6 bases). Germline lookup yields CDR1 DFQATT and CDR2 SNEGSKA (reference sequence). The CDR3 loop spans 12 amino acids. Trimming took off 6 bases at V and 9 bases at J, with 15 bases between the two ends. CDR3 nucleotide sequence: TGCAGTGCCCAGAGGGGGTTGGGTGAGCAGTTCTTC. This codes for CSAQRGLGEQFF.

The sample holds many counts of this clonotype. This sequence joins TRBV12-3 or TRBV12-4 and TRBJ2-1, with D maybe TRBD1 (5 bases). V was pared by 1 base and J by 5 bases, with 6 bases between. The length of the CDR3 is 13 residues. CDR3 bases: TGTGCCAGCAGTTTAGGCAGGGACAATGAGCAGTTCTTC. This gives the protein CASSLGRDNEQFF.

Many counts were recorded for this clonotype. The DNA for the CDR3 is TGTGCCAGCACCCGACAGTCCTATGGCTACACCTTC. Translated: CASTRQSYGYTF. V usage is TRBV6-1 and J usage is TRBJ1-2, with a weak D call TRBD1 (5 bases). CDR1 and CDR2 (germline): MNHNS, SASEGT. V was cut by 7 bases and J by 4 bases, with 10 bases left in between. The CDR3 runs to 12 residues.

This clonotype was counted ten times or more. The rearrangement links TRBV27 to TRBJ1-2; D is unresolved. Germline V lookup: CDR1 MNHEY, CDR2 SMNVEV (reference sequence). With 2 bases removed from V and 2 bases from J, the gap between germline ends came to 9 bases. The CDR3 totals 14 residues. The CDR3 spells CASSLNWENYGYTF. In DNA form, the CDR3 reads TGTGCCAGCAGTTTAAACTGGGAGAACTATGGCTACACCTTC.

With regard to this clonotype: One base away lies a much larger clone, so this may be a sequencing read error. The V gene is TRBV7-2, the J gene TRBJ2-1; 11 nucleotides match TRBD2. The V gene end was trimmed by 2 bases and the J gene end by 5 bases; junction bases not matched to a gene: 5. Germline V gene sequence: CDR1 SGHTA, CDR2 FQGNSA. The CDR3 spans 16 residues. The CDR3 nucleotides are TGTGCCAGCAGCTTATTGCCTAGCGGGAGGCACAATGAGCAGTTCTTC. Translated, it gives CASSLLPSGRHNEQFF.

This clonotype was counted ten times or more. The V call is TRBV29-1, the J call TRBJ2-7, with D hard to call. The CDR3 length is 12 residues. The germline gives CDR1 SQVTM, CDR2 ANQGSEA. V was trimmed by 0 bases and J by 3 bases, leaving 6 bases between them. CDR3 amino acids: CSVEEWGYEQYF. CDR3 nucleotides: TGCAGCGTTGAAGAATGGGGCTACGAGCAGTACTTC.

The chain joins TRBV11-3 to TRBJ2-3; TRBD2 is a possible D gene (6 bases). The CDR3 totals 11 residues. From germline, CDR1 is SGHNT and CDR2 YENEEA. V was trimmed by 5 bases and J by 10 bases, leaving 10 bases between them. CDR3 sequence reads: CASSGGHAQYF. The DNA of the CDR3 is TGTGCCAGCAGCGGAGGGCATGCGCAGTATTTT.